Listed below are T cell receptor beta chains from one sample, sequenced in a study of blood T cells in healthy people across ages. TCRdb recomputed calls from the 5' RACE reads with MiXCR, one row per CDR3 protein. Found here are about 650,000 distinct CDR3 sequences, roughly half of them singletons; the top ten hold about 13%. Sample: blood. Receptor source: a woman aged 80 or over in good health. The conserved cysteine and the conserved F or W are not part of the CDR3 here.

TRBV7-2	TRBJ2-3	14	ASKYGGGVRTDTQY
TRBV28	TRBJ1-2	11	ASRLGGNYGYT
TRBV20-1	-	11	SAEGDRGNEQY
TRBV20-1	TRBJ2-7	9	SGGLEFEQY
TRBV3-1	TRBJ1-2	11	GSSQVDSYGYT
TRBV4-2	TRBJ2-3	14	ASSQDDLAGGRSQY
TRBV27	TRBJ2-5	13	ASSTRDGTLETQY
TRBV7-9	TRBJ2-3	10	TSSLGVDTQY
TRBV20-1	TRBJ1-2	13	SAAPTRATNYGCT
TRBV6-2/TRBV6-3	TRBJ2-5	11	ASSQRNQETQY
TRBV7-3	TRBJ2-1	13	ASSSARERGNEQF
TRBV2	TRBJ2-7	11	ASFADSSYEQY
TRBV5-1	TRBJ2-1	11	ASSPQPPNEQF
TRBV24-1	TRBJ2-5	12	ATQPTGGRETQY
TRBV12-5	TRBJ2-3	13	ASALGPPRSDTQY
TRBV10-2	TRBJ2-2	12	ASSGTGRTGELF
TRBV4-3	TRBJ1-5	11	ASSQIVDQPQH
TRBV2	TRBJ1-1	12	ATQKGGAGTEAF
TRBV11-3	TRBJ2-1	13	ASSWVTGSLNEQF
TRBV7-8	TRBJ1-1	13	ASSLRAGANTEAF
TRBV9	TRBJ2-4	13	ASSVGSQAKNIQY
TRBV29-1	TRBJ2-7	11	SVEGDGAYEQY
TRBV4-1	TRBJ1-1	11	ASSLQDRSEAF
TRBV12-3/TRBV12-4	TRBJ2-2	12	ASSIDRGTGELF
TRBV10-3	TRBJ2-3	12	AIAGQTSTDTQY
TRBV12-3/TRBV12-4	TRBJ1-1	12	ASSLRDGARGAF
TRBV6-2/TRBV6-3	TRBJ2-1	12	ATYSGTSSNEQF
TRBV12-3/TRBV12-4	TRBJ1-5	9	ASSKDQPQH
TRBV15	TRBJ1-5	13	ATSRDHRTGQSQH
TRBV3-1	TRBJ2-1	14	ASSQAGGSSYNEQF
TRBV6-2/TRBV6-3	TRBJ2-1	14	ASSYSGLAGRAQQF
TRBV29-1	TRBJ2-1	10	SVESRHNEQF
TRBV29-1	TRBJ1-1	9	SGGQIAEAF
TRBV20-1	TRBJ2-1	11	SAPKTGEYEQF
TRBV19	TRBJ2-7	10	ASGRQNNEQY
TRBV7-9	TRBJ2-1	11	ASSLVGTDEQF
TRBV9	TRBJ2-7	14	ASSVGGDSSTYEQY
TRBV5-1	TRBJ2-3	17	ASISGRTGTSGTVDTQY
TRBV12-3/TRBV12-4	TRBJ1-1	13	ASGRLQGGGTEAF
TRBV2	TRBJ2-6	13	ASSAQGSGANVLT
TRBV10-3	TRBJ2-1	15	AISEYRSGSRTNEQF
TRBV27	TRBJ1-2	11	ASTGTQNYGYT
TRBV5-5	TRBJ2-2	14	ASSSLTRSNTGELF
TRBV24-1	TRBJ2-2	13	ATSRQGADTGELF
TRBV5-1	TRBJ2-1	14	VSSSSPRTSYNERF
TRBV3-1	TRBJ1-5	11	ASSPAVAQPQH
TRBV3-1	TRBJ2-3	13	ASSQDGRPRDTQY
TRBV12-3/TRBV12-4	TRBJ2-2	14	ASSFPRETNTGELF
TRBV20-1	TRBJ2-5	13	SARERGRSQETQY
TRBV20-1	TRBJ2-7	13	SARHDLGQGYEQY
TRBV7-2	TRBJ2-1	11	ASSGGGRNEQF
TRBV4-1	TRBJ2-3	11	ASSQTRGNTQY